Below, 26 T cell receptor beta chains from the same sample are listed, as sequenced in a study of PD-1 blockade in classical Hodgkin lymphoma. Assay used: immunoSEQ multiplex PCR; TCRdb lists only in-frame clones, some missing. The sample carries about 100,000 clones, 89% recorded once. Each patient's relapse followed autologous stem cell transplantation, and brentuximab vedotin exposure varied. Sequenced here: peripheral blood mononuclear cells (PBMCs), sampled before the second cycle of nivolumab. These receptors all come from a human donor with classical Hodgkin lymphoma.

CDR3 loop: CASSILGRYTTNEKLFF. CDR3 bases: TGTGCCAGTAGTATTCTGGGCAGATATACAACTAATGAAAAACTGTTTTTT. The V and J genes are TRBV19 and TRBJ1-4; D remains ambiguous. The ends were cut back, 3 bases at V and 0 bases at J, with 14 bases in the middle. Germline assignment: CDR1 LNHDA and CDR2 SQIVND (reference sequence). The CDR3 contains 17 residues.

The chain recombines TRBV9 with TRBJ1-2, with a tentative D call TRBD1 (6 bases). Trimming stripped 0 bases from V and 4 bases from J, with 10 bases between. This CDR3 is built from 14 residues. Looked up from germline, CDR1 is SGDLS and CDR2 is YYNGEE. CDR3 in amino acids: CASSVDRVGYGYTF. The DNA for the CDR3 is TGTGCCAGCAGCGTAGACAGGGTAGGCTATGGCTACACCTTC.

This clone was seen more than once but under ten times. This sequence joins TRBV10-3 and TRBJ1-6; TRBD1 agrees at 7 bases. Germline V gene sequence: CDR1 ENHRY, CDR2 SYGVKD. CDR3 size: 13 residues. With 5 bases clipped from V and 10 bases from J, the junction kept 5 bases outside the gene matches. CDR3: CAISQQGSSPLHF. DNA for the CDR3: TGTGCCATCAGTCAACAGGGGAGCTCACCCCTCCACTTT.

The gene calls are TRBV27 and TRBJ1-2; D is unresolved. The CDR3 is 13 amino acids. Germline lookup yields CDR1 MNHEY and CDR2 SMNVEV (reference sequence). Trimming took 5 bases from V and 4 from J, leaving 11 bases between them. The CDR3 region is CASSPQVLYGYTF. DNA of the CDR3: TGTGCCAGCAGTCCCCAGGTTCTCTATGGCTACACCTTC.

This rearrangement joins TRBV18 to TRBJ2-1, with D perhaps being TRBD1 or TRBD2 (5 bases each). Trimming stripped 2 bases from V and 8 bases from J, with 10 bases between. The CDR3 has 13 residues. Germline CDR1 KGHSH, CDR2 LQKENI. The CDR3 region has the DNA TGTGCCAGCTCACCATTTATGGGGGATGAGCAGTTCTTC. Translation gives CASSPFMGDEQFF.

The rearrangement joins TRBV6-4 to TRBJ1-1; perhaps TRBD1 as D (6 bases). Trimming stripped 2 bases from V and 4 bases from J, with 8 bases between. Germline CDR1 is MRHNA and CDR2 is SNTAGT. The CDR3 spans 13 residues. The DNA for the CDR3 is TGTGCCAGCAGTGACACAGGGCGCACTGAAGCTTTCTTT. Translation: CASSDTGRTEAFF.

V usage is TRBV28 and J usage is TRBJ1-1; D is perhaps TRBD1 (5 bases). The V end lost 5 bases, the J end lost 0 bases, and 16 bases lay between the germline ends. The CDR3 is 16 amino acids. Germline lookup yields CDR1 MDHEN and CDR2 SYDVKM. This CDR3 is CASSTPGLTMNTEAFF. CDR3 sequence (DNA): TGTGCCAGCAGTACACCGGGACTCACGATGAACACTGAAGCTTTCTTT.

Concerning this clone: Within the sample, other DNA sequences also encode this same CDR3. The rearrangement joins TRBV19 to TRBJ2-7; no reliable D call. Germline-derived CDR1 and CDR2 are LNHDA and SQIVND (reference sequence). The V end lost 5 bases, the J end lost 0 bases, and 5 bases lay between the germline ends. CDR3 length equals 12 residues. CDR3 sequence: CASSGDSYEQYF. CDR3 bases: TGTGCCAGTAGTGGAGACTCCTACGAGCAGTACTTC.

This chain uses TRBV18 with TRBJ1-2; no reliable D call. The CDR3 runs 15 residues. Deletions cut 3 bases from V and 8 bases from J, with 19 bases between. Germline values: CDR1 KGHSH, CDR2 LQKENI. Here the CDR3 DNA reads TGTGCCAGCTCACCCGAGGCGAACTTACGCCACGGCTACACCTTC. Its translation is CASSPEANLRHGYTF.

The V gene is TRBV27, the J gene TRBJ2-1; D is possibly TRBD2 (6 bases). V lost 6 bases to trimming and J lost 15 bases, with 15 bases between them. In germline, CDR1 is MNHEY, CDR2 SMNVEV (reference sequence). The CDR3 has 11 residues. The CDR3 bases are TGTGCCAGCAGCCGGGGACTCTCTTCGTTCTTC. This encodes CASSRGLSSFF.

The V gene is TRBV7-2, the J gene TRBJ1-1; no firm D call. Germline V gene data show CDR1 as SGHTA and CDR2 as FQGNSA. The CDR3 runs 13 residues. Deletions cut 5 bases from V and 4 bases from J, with 11 bases between. The CDR3 DNA sequence: TGTGCCAGCAGCCTTGAAATAGCCACTGAAGCTTTCTTT. Its protein is CASSLEIATEAFF.

J is TRBJ1-2 and V is TRBV4-2; D call uncertain. CDR1 is LGHNA, CDR2 YNFKEQ, per germline. V shed 0 bases and J shed 3 bases, with 5 bases lying between them. The CDR3 length is 13 residues. The CDR3 DNA follows: TGTGCCAGCAGCCAAGAACAGCACTATGGCTACACCTTC. Protein: CASSQEQHYGYTF.

V is TRBV7-8 and J is TRBJ2-2; TRBD2 matches 10 bases. J was trimmed by 2 bases and V by 5 bases; bases with no gene match: 11. In germline, CDR1 is SGHVS, CDR2 FQNEAQ. This CDR3 spans 18 amino acids. DNA of the CDR3: TGTGCCAGCAGCCGATCTCGGACTAGCGGTTACAACACCGGGGAGCTGTTTTTT. Protein sequence: CASSRSRTSGYNTGELFF.

The V call is TRBV21-1, the J call TRBJ2-7; the listed D gene, TRBD2, was not tested against the DNA. TRBV21-1 is a known pseudogene. The CDR3 runs to 17 residues. DNA for the CDR3: TGTGCCAGCAGCAAAGGAGTTCCAGCGGGAGTGTCCTACGAGCAGTACTTC. Amino acid sequence: CASSKGVPAGVSYEQYF.

The V and J genes are TRBV4-1 and TRBJ2-5, with D perhaps TRBD2 (5 bases). This CDR3 spans 16 amino acids. Trimming removed 7 bases from V and 5 bases from J, with 23 bases in between. Looked up from germline, CDR1 is MGHRA and CDR2 is YSYEKL. The CDR3: CASNNNPGVDGETQYF. In DNA form, the CDR3 reads TGCGCCAGCAACAACAACCCCGGGGTCGACGGGGAGACCCAGTACTTC.

V usage is TRBV10-1 and J usage is TRBJ2-1, with a tentative D call TRBD2 (6 bases). V lost 10 bases, J lost 1 base, and 14 bases lay in between. Germline assignment: CDR1 WNHNN and CDR2 SYGVQD (reference sequence). The length of the CDR3 is 14 residues. CDR3 DNA sequence: TGCGCCACGAAGCTTAGCGGTTCCTACAATGAGCAGTTCTTC. Protein: CATKLSGSYNEQFF.

CDR3 DNA sequence: TGTGCCAGTAGTATTGGGACAGGTGAGACCCAGTACTTC. This codes for CASSIGTGETQYF. This chain joins TRBV19 and TRBJ2-5; 8 bases align to TRBD1. J was trimmed by 5 bases and V by 3 bases; bases with no gene match: 2. The CDR3 is 13 amino acids. Germline loops: CDR1 LNHDA, CDR2 SQIVND (reference sequence).

This clone has more than one count but fewer than ten. The rearrangement joins TRBV28 to TRBJ1-2, with D unclear. Germline CDR1 reads MDHEN; CDR2 reads SYDVKM. Trimming pared 2 bases from V and 4 bases from J, leaving 8 bases between. CDR3 length: 13 residues. CDR3 in amino acids: CASSLGKGYGYTF. The DNA of the CDR3 is TGTGCCAGCAGTTTAGGGAAAGGCTATGGCTACACCTTC.

The genes are TRBV7-9 and TRBJ2-4; no firm D call. The CDR3 contains 15 residues. Trimming removed 0 bases from V and 9 bases from J, with 15 bases in between. Germline values: CDR1 SEHNR, CDR2 FQNEAQ (reference sequence). CDR3: CASSLAPLIAGIQYF. The CDR3 DNA reads TGTGCCAGCAGCTTAGCCCCTTTGATCGCCGGCATTCAGTACTTC.

The chain uses TRBV19 and TRBJ2-1, with D perhaps matching TRBD1 (6 bases). In germline, CDR1 is LNHDA, CDR2 SQIVND (reference sequence). The CDR3 runs to 14 residues. Trimming took off 5 bases at V and 7 bases at J, with 15 bases between the two ends. The CDR3 DNA is TGTGCCAGTAGTCCCAACAGGGTTGTAAATGAGCAGTTCTTC. The encoded protein is CASSPNRVVNEQFF.

The genes are TRBV15 and TRBJ1-4, with unresolved D. There are 15 residues in the CDR3. V was cut by 2 bases and J by 0 bases, with 7 bases left in between. Per the germline V gene, CDR1 is LNHNV and CDR2 is YYDKDF (reference sequence). This chain's CDR3 is CATSRFIATNEKLFF. The CDR3 DNA is TGTGCCACCAGCAGATTCATAGCAACTAATGAAAAACTGTTTTTT.

CDR3 in DNA: TGTGCCAGCACCTTAGACAGGGTTGTCCACGAGCAGTACTTC. It is translated as CASTLDRVVHEQYF. The rearrangement joins TRBV28 to TRBJ2-7, with 7 bases aligning to TRBD1. There are 14 residues in the CDR3. Germline assignment: CDR1 MDHEN and CDR2 SYDVKM. With V trimmed by 7 bases and J by 5 bases, 11 bases remained unmatched.

The V gene is TRBV18, the J gene TRBJ2-7; perhaps D is TRBD1 or TRBD2 (5 bases each). Trimming took 6 bases from V and 0 from J, leaving 21 bases between them. CDR1 and CDR2 from the germline V gene are KGHSH and LQKENI. This CDR3 has 17 amino acids. Here the CDR3 DNA reads TGTGCCAGCTCGAACCTTCCCGGGGCGAAAACCTCCTACGAGCAGTACTTC. As protein: CASSNLPGAKTSYEQYF.

The J gene is TRBJ2-7, the V gene TRBV28; tentatively, D is TRBD1 (5 bases). Germline loops: CDR1 MDHEN, CDR2 SYDVKM. This CDR3 is 19 amino acids long. Trimming cost V 6 bases and J 7 bases, with 34 bases left between them. CDR3: CASSLGGRFGKDRLGEQYF. CDR3 bases: TGTGCCAGCAGCTTGGGCGGACGGTTTGGGAAAGACAGACTGGGGGAGCAGTACTTC.

J is TRBJ2-2 and V is TRBV14; the D gene is possibly TRBD1 (6 bases). The germline V and J ends were trimmed by 0 bases and 0 bases, with 14 bases remaining between them. The CDR3 is 18 residues long. Germline CDR1 SGHDN, CDR2 FVKESK. CDR3 nucleotides: TGTGCCAGCAGCCAAGACTTTCGGACAGTATCGAACACCGGGGAGCTGTTTTTT. It translates to CASSQDFRTVSNTGELFF.

The chain has TRBV13 and TRBJ1-4; perhaps TRBD1 as D (6 bases). Germline CDR1 is PRHDT and CDR2 is FYEKMQ (reference sequence). This CDR3 spans 15 amino acids. V gave up 4 bases and J gave up 4 bases, with 13 bases separating them. The CDR3 loop reads CASSSMGGRNEKLFF. CDR3 bases: TGTGCCAGCAGCTCAATGGGGGGCCGTAATGAAAAACTGTTTTTT.